This entry features one T cell receptor (beta chain) sequence. The read ends 3 residues early relative to the CDR3; the germline J gene fills the gap. This CDR3 contains 14 residues. The V segment lost 4 bases and the J segment 1 base; nucleotides outside the gene matches: 4. Germline loops: CDR1 DFQATT, CDR2 SNEGSKA (reference sequence). The sample belongs to a study of T cells in women clearing cervical HPV infection. TCR beta CDR3 amplified by multiplex PCR from approximately 1,300 ng genomic DNA. Sequencing was performed with immunoSEQ multiplex PCR; in TCRdb, only in-frame clones are kept and a portion is missing. The table for this sample gives about 20,000 clones. Cervical HPV DNA detected by MY09/MY11 PCR, typed by dot-blot.

This chain uses TRBV20-1 with TRBJ2-3, with TRBD2 matching over 8 bases. Sequenced sample: blood buffy coat. This TCR was sampled from a woman aged 18 to 75 with a cervical HPV16 infection that either progressed to CIN3+ or cleared (not recorded which). CDR3 bases read: TGCAGTGCTACTAGCGGGCGTGGCACAGATACG. It codes for CSATSGRGTDT. The whole CDR3 protein reads CSATSGRGTDTQYF.